This TCR beta chain emerged from a study of tumor-infiltrating lymphocytes in primary liver carcinoma. General observations from the study: Tumors carried a top-250-clone fraction significantly exceeding that of blood (p = 0.039).

With respect to this clonotype: Its target is not known.

Unsorted whole blood supplied the blood RNA, and germline DNA was isolated too. The investigators made TCR beta cDNA from about 510 ng total RNA, using a constant-region primer. ARM-PCR, slightly modified, supplied the TCR beta libraries through three nested multiplex PCR rounds. TCRdb reprocessed the multiplex PCR reads via MiXCR and lists one record per CDR3 protein. This table holds about 300,000 distinct CDR3 sequences, 50% to 70% found once. Sequences were obtained from peripheral blood. This TCR was sampled from a man aged 35 to 55 with primary liver carcinoma and hepatitis B virus infection.

The CDR3 loop reads CASSLASGSLGAAGELFF. The DNA for the CDR3 is TGCGCCAGCAGCTTGGCTAGCGGGAGTTTAGGGGCGGCCGGGGAGCTGTTTTTT. The rearrangement links TRBV5-1 to TRBJ2-2, with 10 bases aligning to TRBD2. The J segment lost 6 bases and the V segment lost 0 bases, leaving 11 bases of the junction unmatched. The germline V gene has CDR1 SGHRS and CDR2 YFSETQ. The CDR3 loop spans 18 amino acids. The entire variable domain, with the rest obtained from reference TRBV5-1 and TRBJ2-2, is as follows: KAGVTQTPRYLIKTRGQQVTLSCSPISGHRSVSWYQQTPGQGLQFLFEYFSETQRNKGNFPGRFSGRQFSNSRSEMNVSTLELGDSALYLCASSLASGSLGAAGELFFGEGSRLTVL.